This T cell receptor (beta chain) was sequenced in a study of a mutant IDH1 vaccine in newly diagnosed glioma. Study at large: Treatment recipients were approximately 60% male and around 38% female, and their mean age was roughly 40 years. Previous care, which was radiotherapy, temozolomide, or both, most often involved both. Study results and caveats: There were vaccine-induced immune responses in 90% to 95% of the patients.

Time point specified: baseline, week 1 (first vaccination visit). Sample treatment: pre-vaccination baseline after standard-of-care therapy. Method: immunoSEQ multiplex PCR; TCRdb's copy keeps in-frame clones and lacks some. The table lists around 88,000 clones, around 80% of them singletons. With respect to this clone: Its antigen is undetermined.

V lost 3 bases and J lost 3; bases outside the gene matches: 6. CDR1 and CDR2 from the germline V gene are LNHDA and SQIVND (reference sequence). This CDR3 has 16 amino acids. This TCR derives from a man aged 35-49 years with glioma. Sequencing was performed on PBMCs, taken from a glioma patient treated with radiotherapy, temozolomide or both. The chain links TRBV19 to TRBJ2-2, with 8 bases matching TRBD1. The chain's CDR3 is CASSIPRGLDTGELFF. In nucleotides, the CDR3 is TGTGCCAGTAGTATTCCCAGGGGGCTTGACACCGGGGAGCTGTTTTTT. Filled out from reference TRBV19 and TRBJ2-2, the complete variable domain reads DGGITQSPKYLFRKEGQNVTLSCEQNLNHDAMYWYRQDPGQGLRLIYYSQIVNDFQKGDIAEGYSVSREKKESFPLTVTSAQKNPTAFYLCASSIPRGLDTGELFFGEGSRLTVL.